Listed below are T cell receptor beta chains from one sample, sequenced in a study of blood T cell repertoires in COVID-19. Some clones are missing from TCRdb's copy, which holds only in-frame ones; the method was immunoSEQ multiplex PCR. The table lists some 150,000 clones, roughly 79% of them singletons, with less than 3% in the top ten. The sample comprised PBMCs or T cells enriched from blood (not recorded which). The receptors originated from a woman between 50 and 59 years old who had recovered from COVID-19. Both conserved end residues are part of each CDR3. D genes are given only for firm matches. The size field is filled for only some rows; it gives once, few, many or a size class.

TRBJ2-1 . TRBV5-8 TRBD1 CASSLMWGQGLYNEQFF TGTGCCAGCAGCCTAATGTGGGGACAGGGGCTTTACAATGAGCAGTTCTTC
TRBJ2-2 . TRBV9 TRBD2 CASSINIGRGGTGELFF TGTGCCAGCAGCATAAATATCGGGAGGGGAGGGACCGGGGAGCTGTTTTTT
TRBJ2-5 . TRBV10-1 . CASSESGGAETQYF TGCGCCAGCAGTGAGTCTGGCGGGGCCGAGACCCAGTACTTC
TRBJ1-5 many TRBV30 . CAWSIGNQYNQPQHF TGTGCCTGGAGTATTGGCAATCAGTACAATCAGCCCCAGCATTTT
TRBJ1-1 . TRBV7-3 . CASAPAGEDTEAFF TGTGCCAGCGCCCCAGCCGGGGAGGACACTGAAGCTTTCTTT
TRBJ2-5 once TRBV29-1 . CSVERGPGETQYF TGCAGCGTTGAGCGGGGGCCAGGGGAGACCCAGTACTTC
TRBJ2-7 . TRBV20-1 . CSASWGVVYEQYF TGCAGTGCTAGTTGGGGGGTTGTCTACGAGCAGTACTTC
TRBJ1-2 . TRBV28 . CASSPPLGAGGYTF TGTGCCAGCAGTCCCCCTCTGGGAGCAGGTGGCTACACCTTC
TRBJ2-2 . TRBV28 . CATTGTGELFF TGTGCCACCACGGGGACCGGGGAGCTGTTTTTT
TRBJ1-2 . TRBV3-1/TRBV3-2 . CASSQPGLIGYTF TGTGCCAGCAGCCAACCAGGTTTGATTGGCTACACCTTC
TRBJ2-1 . TRBV5-1 . CASSLTLSSYNEQFF TGCGCCAGCAGCTTGACTCTGAGCTCCTACAATGAGCAGTTCTTC
TRBJ1-1 few TRBV3-1/TRBV3-2 . CASSKGLGTEAFF TGTGCCAGCAGCAAGGGGTTGGGGACTGAAGCTTTCTTT
TRBJ1-2 . TRBV28 TRBD1 CASSTPQQGADYGYTF TGTGCCAGCAGTACCCCACAACAGGGGGCAGACTATGGCTACACCTTC
TRBJ2-3 . TRBV11-3 . CASSEDRPSTDTQYF TGTGCCAGCAGCGAAGACAGGCCCAGCACAGATACGCAGTATTTT
TRBJ1-2 . TRBV30 . CAWSVIRGSGYTF TGTGCCTGGAGTGTAATTAGGGGCAGCGGCTACACCTTC
TRBJ2-1 . TRBV5-1 TRBD1 CASSRQGQGSTYNEQFF TGCGCCAGCAGCCGACAGGGGCAAGGGAGCACCTACAATGAGCAGTTCTTC
TRBJ2-7 . TRBV11-2 TRBD2 CASSLAREAYEQYF TGTGCCAGCAGCTTGGCGCGGGAGGCCTACGAGCAGTACTTC
TRBJ2-3 . TRBV18 . CASSPPSQGWDTQYF TGTGCCAGCTCACCACCGTCGCAGGGCTGGGATACGCAGTATTTT
TRBJ2-1 many TRBV27 TRBD2 CASSSPGTSGDNNEQFF TGTGCCAGCAGTTCTCCCGGGACTAGCGGCGATAACAATGAGCAGTTCTTC
TRBJ1-2 few TRBV5-6 TRBD1 CASSLVGQGIYGYTF TGTGCCAGCAGCTTGGTGGGACAGGGAATCTATGGCTACACCTTC
TRBJ2-1 . TRBV11-3 . CASSLDTLGAEQFF TGTGCCAGCAGCTTAGACACACTAGGAGCTGAGCAGTTCTTC
TRBJ2-1 . TRBV19 TRBD2 CASSISLAGAYNEQFF TGTGCCAGTAGTATAAGTCTAGCGGGAGCCTACAATGAGCAGTTCTTC
TRBJ2-7 . TRBV7-3 TRBD1 CASSWDSSYEQYF TGTGCCAGCAGCTGGGACAGCAGCTACGAGCAGTACTTC
TRBJ2-5 . TRBV4-1 TRBD2 CASSQGLAGLQETQYF TGCGCCAGCAGCCAGGGACTAGCGGGGCTACAAGAGACCCAGTACTTC
TRBJ1-2 . TRBV3-1/TRBV3-2 . CASSQESAGYTF TGTGCCAGCAGCCAAGAAAGTGCGGGCTACACCTTC
TRBJ2-5 . TRBV19 TRBD2 CASGLDNRAGAQYF TGTGCCAGTGGCCTAGATAACCGTGCGGGGGCCCAGTACTTC
TRBJ1-4 . TRBV27 TRBD1 CASSLSDRARATNEKLFF TGTGCCAGCAGTTTATCAGACAGGGCTAGGGCAACTAATGAAAAACTGTTTTTT
TRBJ2-2 . TRBV5-4 . CASSPMSSVRGNTGELFF TGTGCCAGCAGCCCCATGAGTTCTGTCAGGGGAAACACCGGGGAGCTGTTTTTT
TRBJ1-2 . TRBV30 TRBD1 CAWSKGGQANYGYTF TGTGCCTGGAGTAAAGGGGGCCAGGCAAACTATGGCTACACCTTC
TRBJ1-2 . TRBV3-1/TRBV3-2 . CASSHRSVLKFYGYTF TGTGCCAGCAGCCACCGATCGGTCCTGAAATTCTATGGCTACACCTTC
TRBJ1-5 . TRBV18 . CASSPGTQNQPQHF TGTGCCAGCTCACCCGGGACACAGAATCAGCCCCAGCATTTT
TRBJ2-2 once TRBV14 . CASSLTNTGELFF TGTGCCAGCAGCCTTACTAACACCGGGGAGCTGTTTTTT
TRBJ2-5 . TRBV3-1/TRBV3-2 . CASSQPLRVETQYF TGTGCCAGCAGCCAACCTCTGAGGGTAGAGACCCAGTACTTC
TRBJ2-7 . TRBV9 TRBD1 CASSVYGQGAYEQYF TGTGCCAGCAGCGTATATGGACAGGGGGCATACGAGCAGTACTTC
TRBJ1-1 few TRBV16 TRBD1 CASSPRQGSLGLNTEAFF TGTGCCAGCAGCCCCCGACAGGGATCCCTAGGTCTCAACACTGAAGCTTTCTTT
TRBJ2-7 . TRBV27 TRBD1 CASSLWGQGGDEQYF TGTGCCAGCAGTTTATGGGGACAGGGCGGAGACGAGCAGTACTTC
TRBJ2-7 many TRBV7-9 TRBD1 CASQGDSGAYEQYF TGTGCCAGCCAGGGGGACAGTGGAGCCTACGAGCAGTACTTC
TRBJ2-1 many TRBV7-3 TRBD1 CASSLRQGPLGEQFF TGTGCCAGCAGCTTAAGACAGGGGCCCTTAGGTGAGCAGTTCTTC
TRBJ2-3 once TRBV18 TRBD2 CASPPEVAGALIPDTQYF TGTGCCAGCCCCCCGGAGGTAGCGGGGGCGCTTATCCCAGATACGCAGTATTTT
TRBJ2-1 . TRBV6-5 . CASSYLSGDNEQFF TGTGCCAGCAGTTACCTGTCCGGGGACAATGAGCAGTTCTTC
TRBJ1-6 . TRBV11-2 TRBD1 CASSRTGTAYNSPLHF TGTGCCAGCAGCAGAACCGGGACAGCCTATAATTCACCCCTCCACTTT
TRBJ2-1 . TRBV3-1/TRBV3-2 TRBD2 CASSQVLAGDLSYNEQFF TGTGCCAGCAGCCAAGTACTAGCGGGGGACCTCTCCTACAATGAGCAGTTCTTC
TRBJ1-5 . TRBV7-2 . CASSPGYSNQPQHF TGTGCCAGCAGCCCAGGGTATAGCAATCAGCCCCAGCATTTT
TRBJ1-5 . TRBV10-2 TRBD1 CASSDDGTGGNQPQHF TGCGCCAGCAGTGATGACGGGACAGGGGGCAATCAGCCCCAGCATTTT
TRBJ2-1 . TRBV9 . CASSLDRLSGEQFF TGTGCCAGCAGCCTAGACAGGCTCTCCGGTGAGCAGTTCTTC
TRBJ2-3 . TRBV4-1 . CASSQGAGAGTDTQYF TGCGCCAGCAGCCAAGGGGCGGGGGCGGGGACAGATACGCAGTATTTT
TRBJ2-2 . TRBV11-2 . CASSLDPRVGNGELFF TGTGCCAGCAGCTTAGATCCGAGGGTCGGAAACGGGGAGCTGTTTTTT
TRBJ2-3 . TRBV7-2 . CASNIPGFGDTQYF TGTGCCAGCAACATCCCGGGATTTGGAGATACGCAGTATTTT
TRBJ2-7 . TRBV7-8 TRBD2 CASSTTGTSGVYEQYF TGTGCCAGCAGCACGACCGGGACTAGCGGGGTATACGAGCAGTACTTC
TRBJ2-1 few TRBV3-1/TRBV3-2 TRBD2 CASSHRGGSSYNEQFF TGTGCCAGCAGCCATCGCGGGGGGAGCTCCTACAATGAGCAGTTCTTC
TRBJ1-5 . TRBV2 . CASSTQGNQPQHF TGTGCCAGCAGTACACAGGGAAATCAGCCCCAGCATTTT
TRBJ1-2 . TRBV19 . CASSTYKERRYGYTF TGTGCCAGTAGTACCTATAAGGAGCGCCGCTATGGCTACACCTTC
TRBJ2-5 once TRBV6-2/TRBV6-3 . CASSMSVQETQYF TGTGCCAGCAGTATGTCAGTTCAAGAGACCCAGTACTTC
TRBJ1-6 . TRBV11-2 . CASSLWGAHNSPLHF TGTGCCAGCAGCTTATGGGGCGCGCACAATTCACCCCTCCACTTT
TRBJ1-4 many TRBV28 . CASSSLRELFEKLFF TGTGCCAGCAGTTCCTTACGGGAATTATTTGAAAAACTGTTTTTT